One and the same sample provided the 15 T cell receptor beta chains below, sequenced in a study of beta chain features in type 1 diabetes. Regarding the study as a whole: In all four CD4+ subsets, TCRB CDR3 length was significantly, moderately reduced in type 1 diabetes.

Expressed TCRB transcripts were sequenced because the isolated RNA had all been reverse transcribed beforehand. Only in-frame clones appear in the TCRdb table, and some are missing; sequencing was by immunoSEQ multiplex PCR. Counted here are fewer than 200,000 clones, about 9.3% occurring once; the ten biggest clones make up 0.4% to 0.55%. These receptors are not linked to any known antigen. The source material was central memory CD4+ T cells from blood. Receptors were obtained from a man aged 30 to 39 with type 1 diabetes.

The chain is built from TRBV4-3 and TRBJ2-3, with 16 bases fitting TRBD2. This CDR3 has 16 residues. V was clipped by 6 bases and J by 9 bases; unmatched bases: 9. From germline, CDR1 is LGHNA and CDR2 YSLEER. The CDR3 DNA is TGCGCCAGCAGTCCTACGGGACTAGCGGGAGGGTACACGCAGTATTTT. This translates into CASSPTGLAGGYTQYF.

The chain employs TRBV20-1 and TRBJ2-3; D unresolved. Between the trimmed V and J ends, which lost 8 bases and 1 base, there was a span of 7 bases. The germline CDR1 and CDR2 sequences are DFQATT and SNEGSKA (reference sequence). This CDR3 is built from 11 residues. CDR3 sequence (DNA): TGCAGTCGCGCGCGCACAGATACGCAGTATTTT. Translating it yields CSRARTDTQYF.

In this sample, this clone turned up a few times. The chain employs TRBV29-1 and TRBJ2-7, with 9 bases fitting TRBD2. Trimming took 7 bases from V and 1 from J; bases not matched to a gene: 5. The CDR3 extends over 13 amino acids. Per germline, CDR1 SQVTM and CDR2 ANQGSEA. The CDR3 nucleotides are TGCAGCGCTAGCGGGATTCAATCCTACGAGCAGTACTTC. This sequence encodes CSASGIQSYEQYF.

This chain connects TRBV15 to TRBJ2-3; TRBD2 aligns across 7 bases. Germline lookup yields CDR1 LNHNV and CDR2 YYDKDF (reference sequence). The V segment lost 2 bases and the J segment 3 bases; nucleotides outside the gene matches: 2. The CDR3 covers 14 residues. CDR3 region: CATSRIAGTDTQYF. Here the CDR3 DNA reads TGTGCCACCAGCAGAATAGCGGGTACAGATACGCAGTATTTT.

This sequence joins TRBV25-1 and TRBJ2-2; D may be TRBD1 (5 bases). CDR1 MGHDK and CDR2 SYGVNS come from the germline V gene. Trimming cost V 0 bases and J 6 bases, with 17 bases left between them. This CDR3 region has 17 residues. The CDR3 sequence is CASSEYGARVGAGELFF. CDR3 bases: TGTGCCAGCAGTGAATATGGGGCTAGGGTTGGGGCCGGGGAGCTGTTTTTT.

Here the CDR3 reads CASSRAALAGIASYNEQFF. The CDR3 DNA reads TGTGCCAGTAGTCGGGCGGCACTAGCGGGAATAGCGTCCTACAATGAGCAGTTCTTC. This chain joins TRBV19 and TRBJ2-1; 10 positions match TRBD2. Germline V CDR1 and CDR2: LNHDA, SQIVND (reference sequence). The CDR3 sequence is 19 residues long. Germline trimming cut 5 bases from V and 1 base from J; bases unmatched to any gene: 14.

This rearrangement joins TRBV9 to TRBJ1-4; 7 bases are shared with TRBD1. This CDR3 contains 17 residues. The J segment lost 2 bases and the V segment lost 4 bases, leaving 11 bases of the junction unmatched. CDR1 and CDR2 (germline): SGDLS, YYNGEE. The CDR3 region has the DNA TGTGCCAGCAGCTTAAGAACAGGGGCAGGGACTAATGAAAAACTGTTTTTT. This codes for CASSLRTGAGTNEKLFF.

V gene TRBV4-2 combines with J gene TRBJ1-2, with 7 bases fitting TRBD1. The CDR3 totals 14 residues. CDR1 LGHNA and CDR2 YNFKEQ come from the germline V gene. The J segment lost 2 bases and the V segment lost 4 bases, leaving 4 bases of the junction unmatched. This chain's CDR3 is CASSRGQENYGYTF. The DNA for the CDR3 is TGTGCCAGCAGCCGAGGACAGGAAAACTATGGCTACACCTTC.

The chain carries TRBV7-2 and TRBJ1-1; 8 bases match TRBD1. V gave up 4 bases and J gave up 3 bases; unmatched junction bases: 7. Germline V CDR1 and CDR2: SGHTA, FQGNSA. The CDR3 is 15 residues long. DNA of the CDR3: TGTGCCAGCAGCTCACTATACAGGGGGGACACTGAAGCTTTCTTT. This translates into CASSSLYRGDTEAFF.

This chain uses TRBV7-9 with TRBJ1-1; D unresolved. The CDR3 runs to 14 residues. Germline assignment: CDR1 SEHNR and CDR2 FQNEAQ (reference sequence). Trimming took off 5 bases at V and 1 base at J, with 11 bases between the two ends. In DNA form, the CDR3 reads TGTGCCAGCAGCCCTATCAACGCGAACACTGAAGCTTTCTTT. Translated, it gives CASSPINANTEAFF.

In this sample, this clone turned up a few times. The chain is built from TRBV27 and TRBJ2-5; D may be TRBD2 (6 bases). There are 14 residues in the CDR3. Germline V gene data show CDR1 as MNHEY and CDR2 as SMNVEV (reference sequence). The V end lost 5 bases, the J end lost 5 bases, and 15 bases lay between the germline ends. Here the CDR3 reads CASSMNLGRETQYF. As DNA, the CDR3 is TGTGCCAGCAGTATGAACCTGGGGAGGGAGACCCAGTACTTC.

V is TRBV9 and J is TRBJ1-3, with 9 bases identical to TRBD1. In germline, CDR1 is SGDLS, CDR2 YYNGEE. With 2 bases clipped from V and 5 bases from J, the junction kept 5 bases outside the gene matches. The CDR3 has 15 amino acids. The CDR3 DNA follows: TGTGCCAGCAGCGTGATGGGGACAGGGCGAAACACCATATATTTT. It translates to CASSVMGTGRNTIYF.

The chain uses TRBV9 and TRBJ2-2, with 7 bases that match TRBD2. Germline V gene lookup returns CDR1 SGDLS and CDR2 YYNGEE. V was pared by 10 bases and J by 1 base, with 4 bases of the junction left unmatched. The CDR3 spans 13 residues. In nucleotides, the CDR3 is TGTGCCGGGGGGGATTTGAACACCGGGGAGCTGTTTTTT. This translates into CAGGDLNTGELFF.

This clone was detected only a few times. V gene TRBV4-2 combines with J gene TRBJ2-1; unclear D gene. The length of the CDR3 is 15 residues. Deletions cut 3 bases from V and 5 bases from J, with 14 bases between. Per germline, CDR1 LGHNA and CDR2 YNFKEQ. CDR3 DNA: TGTGCCAGCAGCCACGAACGCCAGACACACAATGAGCAGTTCTTC. Its translation: CASSHERQTHNEQFF.

This clone was seen a handful of times. V and J are TRBV5-1 and TRBJ2-1, with D perhaps matching TRBD1 (6 bases). This CDR3 is 12 amino acids long. In germline, CDR1 is SGHRS, CDR2 YFSETQ. V lost 4 bases and J lost 7, with 9 bases in between. CDR3 protein: CASSVQGNEQFF. CDR3 bases: TGCGCCAGCAGCGTACAGGGAAATGAGCAGTTCTTC.